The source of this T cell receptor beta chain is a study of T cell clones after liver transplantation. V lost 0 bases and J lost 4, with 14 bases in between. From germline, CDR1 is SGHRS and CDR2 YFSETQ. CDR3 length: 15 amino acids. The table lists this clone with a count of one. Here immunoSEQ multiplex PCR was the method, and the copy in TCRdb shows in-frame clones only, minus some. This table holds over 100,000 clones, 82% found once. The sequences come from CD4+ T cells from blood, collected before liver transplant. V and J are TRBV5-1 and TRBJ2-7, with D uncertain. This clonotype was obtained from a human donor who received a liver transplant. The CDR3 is CASSLEAVGPYEQYF. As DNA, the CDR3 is TGCGCCAGCAGCTTGGAGGCAGTGGGCCCTTACGAGCAGTACTTC. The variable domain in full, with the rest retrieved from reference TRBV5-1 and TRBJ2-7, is KAGVTQTPRYLIKTRGQQVTLSCSPISGHRSVSWYQQTPGQGLQFLFEYFSETQRNKGNFPGRFSGRQFSNSRSEMNVSTLELGDSALYLCASSLEAVGPYEQYFGPGTRLTVT.